The 7 T cell receptor beta chains presented below share a single source sample, sequenced in a study of PD-L1 blockade in urothelial cancer. Sample time point: pretreatment peripheral blood. The method was immunoSEQ multiplex PCR; TCRdb's version includes in-frame clones alone and lacks a portion of them. The sample shows 95,000 to 100,000 clones, more than 75% of them seen only once. The sample was PBMCs, taken around atezolizumab (anti-PD-L1) treatment. These receptors originate from a man in his fifties or sixties with urothelial cancer.

V usage is TRBV7-3 and J usage is TRBJ2-1, with 9 bases matching TRBD2. The ends lost 5 bases at V and 6 bases at J; junction bases unmatched: 11. From germline, CDR1 is SGHTA and CDR2 FQGTGA. CDR3 length equals 16 residues. CDR3 loop: CASSARTSAPTNEQFF. Here the CDR3 DNA reads TGTGCCAGCAGCGCCCGGACTAGCGCCCCCACCAATGAGCAGTTCTTC. Looking up the rest from reference TRBV7-3 and TRBJ2-1 gives the full variable domain: GAGVSQTPSNKVTEKGKYVELRCDPISGHTALYWYRQSLGQGPEFLIYFQGTGAADDSGLPNDRFFAVRPEGSVSTLKIQRTERGDSAVYLCASSARTSAPTNEQFFGPGTRLTVL.

The chain combines TRBV5-1 with TRBJ2-3, with 9 bases fitting TRBD1. J lost 4 bases, V lost 4 bases, and 10 bases had no gene match. Germline CDR1 SGHRS, CDR2 YFSETQ. The CDR3 is made up of 16 amino acids. CDR3 nucleotide sequence: TGCGCCAGCAGCCAAAACAGGGGGCACCGACCAGATACGCAGTATTTT. Encoded protein: CASSQNRGHRPDTQYF.

This chain uses TRBV28 with TRBJ2-7, with D tentatively TRBD1 (6 bases). CDR3 length: 14 amino acids. The germline V gene encodes CDR1 MDHEN and CDR2 SYDVKM. V lost 7 bases and J 0 bases, leaving 13 bases between the germline ends. The CDR3 reads CASKKDSFSYEQYF. The CDR3, as DNA: TGTGCCAGCAAAAAGGACAGTTTCTCCTACGAGCAGTACTTC. Using reference TRBV28 and TRBJ2-7 for the parts outside the CDR3, the full variable domain is DVKVTQSSRYLVKRTGEKVFLECVQDMDHENMFWYRQDPGLGLRLIYFSYDVKMKEKGDIPEGYSVSREKKERFSLILESASTNQTSMYLCASKKDSFSYEQYFGPGTRLTVT.

This clone was detected a few times. The V gene is TRBV6-5, the J gene TRBJ2-1, with 9 nucleotides matching TRBD2. Germline V lookup: CDR1 MNHEY, CDR2 SVGAGI. V was pared by 8 bases and J by 8 bases, with 13 bases of the junction left unmatched. The CDR3 length is 15 residues. Written as DNA, the CDR3 is TGTGCCAGCCGGGGCGCGGGGGGGACGAGCGATGAGCAGTTCTTC. Translated, it gives CASRGAGGTSDEQFF.

The chain couples TRBV6-5 to TRBJ2-3; possibly TRBD1 for D (6 bases). Trimming removed 1 base from V and 0 bases from J, with 8 bases in between. Germline assignment: CDR1 MNHEY and CDR2 SVGAGI. The CDR3 has 15 amino acids. The chain's CDR3 is CASSYLGASTDTQYF. For the CDR3, the DNA is TGTGCCAGCAGTTACTTGGGGGCAAGCACAGATACGCAGTATTTT.

V and J are TRBV28 and TRBJ2-5; tentative D call: TRBD1 (5 bases). The V gene lost 2 bases and the J gene lost 2 bases, with 15 bases spanning the gap. CDR3 length: 16 residues. CDR1 is MDHEN and CDR2 is SYDVKM in the germline V gene. This CDR3 reads CASSLRGILVQETQYF. Here the CDR3 DNA reads TGTGCCAGCAGTTTAAGGGGCATTTTGGTGCAAGAGACCCAGTACTTC.

The chain employs TRBV2 and TRBJ1-2; a possible D gene is TRBD1 (6 bases). V lost 8 bases and J lost 4, with 14 bases in between. The CDR3 has 13 residues. In germline, CDR1 is SNHLY, CDR2 FYNNEI. The CDR3 DNA reads TGTGCCAGCGTTCGGGGGGGGCCCTATGGCTACACCTTC. Encoded protein: CASVRGGPYGYTF.